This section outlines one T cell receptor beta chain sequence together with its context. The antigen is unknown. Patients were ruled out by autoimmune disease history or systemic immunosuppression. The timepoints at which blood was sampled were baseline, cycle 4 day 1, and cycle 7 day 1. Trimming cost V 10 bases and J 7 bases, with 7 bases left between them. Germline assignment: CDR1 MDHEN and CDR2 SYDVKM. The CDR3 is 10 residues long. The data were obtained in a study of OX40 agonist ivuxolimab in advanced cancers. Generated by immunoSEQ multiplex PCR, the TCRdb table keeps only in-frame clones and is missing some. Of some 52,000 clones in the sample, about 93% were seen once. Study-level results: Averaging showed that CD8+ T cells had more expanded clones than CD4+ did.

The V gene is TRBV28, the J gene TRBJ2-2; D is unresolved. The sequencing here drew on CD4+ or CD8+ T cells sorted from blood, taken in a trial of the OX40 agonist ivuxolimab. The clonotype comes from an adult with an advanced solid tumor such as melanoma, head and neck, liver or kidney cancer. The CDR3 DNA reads TGTGCCACCCTCCACGGGGAGCTGTTTTTT. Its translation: CATLHGELFF.